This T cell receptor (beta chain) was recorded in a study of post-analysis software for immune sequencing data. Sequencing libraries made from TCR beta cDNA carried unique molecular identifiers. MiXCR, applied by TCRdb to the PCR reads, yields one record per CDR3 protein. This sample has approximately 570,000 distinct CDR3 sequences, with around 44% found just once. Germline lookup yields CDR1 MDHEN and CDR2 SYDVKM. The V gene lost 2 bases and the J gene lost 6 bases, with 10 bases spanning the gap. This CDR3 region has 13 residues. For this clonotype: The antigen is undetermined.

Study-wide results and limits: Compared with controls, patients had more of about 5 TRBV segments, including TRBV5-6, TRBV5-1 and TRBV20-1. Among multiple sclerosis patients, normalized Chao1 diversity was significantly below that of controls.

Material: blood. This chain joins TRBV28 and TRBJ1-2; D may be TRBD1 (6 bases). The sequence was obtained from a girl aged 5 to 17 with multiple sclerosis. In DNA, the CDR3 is TGTGCCAGCAGTTTACCGCAGGGGCATGGCTACACCTTC. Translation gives CASSLPQGHGYTF.